Listed below are T cell receptor beta chains from one sample, sequenced in a study of blood T cell repertoires in COVID-19. Only in-frame clones appear in the TCRdb table, and some are missing; sequencing was by immunoSEQ multiplex PCR. Among 130,000 to 150,000 clones listed, 87% were seen once. The sample was PBMCs or T cells enriched from blood (not recorded which). The receptors shown here come from a man aged 55-75 years who had recovered from COVID-19. Both conserved end residues are part of each CDR3. D genes are given only for firm matches. Some rows mark clone size as missing; the rest say once, few, many or name a class of expanded clone.

j_call clone_size d_call v_call cdr3_nt cdr3_aa
TRBJ2-2 - - TRBV19 TGTGCCAGTAGTATTGAGCGGATGAACACCGGGGAGCTGTTTTTT CASSIERMNTGELFF
TRBJ1-1 - - TRBV30 TGTGCCTGGAGGGGGAGAATGAACAGCCTGAACACTGAAGCTTTCTTT CAWRGRMNSLNTEAFF
TRBJ1-1 - - TRBV12-3/TRBV12-4 TGTGCCAGCTCGCAGGGGATTAGGACTGAAGCTTTCTTT CASSQGIRTEAFF
TRBJ2-1 once TRBD2 TRBV6-5 TGTGCCAGCAGACGAGGACTAGCGGGAGTAAATGAGCAGTTCTTC CASRRGLAGVNEQFF
TRBJ2-7 few - TRBV28 TGTGCCAGCAGTCTGGACAACTACGAGCAGTACTTC CASSLDNYEQYF
TRBJ1-1 - - TRBV2 TGTGCCAGCAGTGAGCAGGGATCGAACACTGAAGCTTTCTTT CASSEQGSNTEAFF
TRBJ2-2 - - TRBV12-3/TRBV12-4 TGTGCCAGCAGTAGCCAAGACACCGGGGAGCTGTTTTTT CASSSQDTGELFF
TRBJ2-3 - TRBD2 TRBV5-1 TGCGCCAGCAGCTTGGTCCGGAGACTAGCGGGTTCACCGGGCACAGATACGCAGTATTTT CASSLVRRLAGSPGTDTQYF
TRBJ1-4 - TRBD1 TRBV30 TGTGCCTGGAGCCCGGGACAGGGCCTGGGGCGACTGTTTTTT CAWSPGQGLGRLFF
TRBJ1-5 - - TRBV6-5 TGTGCCAGCAGTTACTCGGACTTCGGTCAGCCCCAGCATTTT CASSYSDFGQPQHF
TRBJ1-5 few - TRBV2 TGTGCCAGCATTAACGACAGGAATCAGCCCCAGCATTTT CASINDRNQPQHF
TRBJ2-1 - TRBD2 TRBV18 TGTGCCAGCTCACCCGTGAGCGGGAGTGGGAGTAATGAGCAGTTCTTC CASSPVSGSGSNEQFF
TRBJ2-7 - TRBD1 TRBV14 TGTGCCAGCAGCCAAGGATTGGACAGGGTTCCCTACGAGCAGTACTTC CASSQGLDRVPYEQYF
TRBJ2-2 - - TRBV7-7 TGTGCTAGCAGCTTAAACGAGCCTAAAGCGTGGAGATATCGGGACACCGGGGAGCTGTTTTTT CASSLNEPKAWRYRDTGELFF
TRBJ1-1 - - TRBV15 TGTGCCACCAGCCCCAGGGAGGACACTGAAGCTTTCTTT CATSPREDTEAFF
TRBJ1-1 - - TRBV19 TGTGCCAGTAGCCCCCTAGGAGATGAAGCTTTCTTT CASSPLGDEAFF
TRBJ2-7 - TRBD1 TRBV5-1 TGCGCCAGCAGCTGGACAGGGGATCGGGACGAGCAGTACTTC CASSWTGDRDEQYF
TRBJ1-6 - - TRBV28 TGTGCCAGCTCCCCCCGGGGGTATAATTCACCCCTCCACTTT CASSPRGYNSPLHF
TRBJ1-2 - - TRBV28 TGTGCCAGCAGTCCGCCCTTCAGCTATGGCTACACCTTC CASSPPFSYGYTF
TRBJ1-2 - - TRBV6-6 TGTGCCAGCAGTCCCCCGGGGGTTGACTATGGCTACACCTTC CASSPPGVDYGYTF
TRBJ2-2 once - TRBV11-3 TGTGCCAGCAGCCCCGCCAGCGGGAACACCGGGGAGCTGTTTTTT CASSPASGNTGELFF
TRBJ2-7 - TRBD1 TRBV28 TGTGCCAGCAGTGTATCCGGGACAGGGAACGATGCAAGGTACTTC CASSVSGTGNDARYF
TRBJ1-5 few TRBD1 TRBV28 TGTGCCAGCAGCGACGTCCGGGACAGGGTTATCCGCGGTCAGCCCCAGCATTTT CASSDVRDRVIRGQPQHF
TRBJ2-7 few - TRBV10-3 TGTGCCATCAGGGGGGCCAGCTCCTACGAGCAGTACTTC CAIRGASSYEQYF
TRBJ2-7 - - TRBV5-1 TGCGCCAGCAGCGAAGGGGTTCTAGACTACGAGCAGTACTTC CASSEGVLDYEQYF
TRBJ1-1 - - TRBV19 TGTGCCAGTAGTATCCAGGGGTATAACACTGAAGCTTTCTTT CASSIQGYNTEAFF
TRBJ1-1 - TRBD1 TRBV24-1 TGTGCCACCAGTGGGGCAGGCCGGGACAGCGACACTGAAGCTTTCTTT CATSGAGRDSDTEAFF
TRBJ2-5 - TRBD2 TRBV10-1 TGCGCCAGCAGTGAGAATAGCGGGGGGTTCGAGACCCAGTACTTC CASSENSGGFETQYF
TRBJ2-7 - TRBD1 TRBV11-1 TGTGCCAGCAGGACAGGGGGCTCATCATACGAGCAGTACTTC CASRTGGSSYEQYF
TRBJ1-2 - - TRBV9 TGTGCCAGCAGCGTAGGTCCAGGTACAAACTATGGCTACACCTTC CASSVGPGTNYGYTF
TRBJ2-1 once TRBD1 TRBV7-8 TGTGCCAGCAGCGACATGGGACAGTCCTACAATGAGCAGTTCTTC CASSDMGQSYNEQFF
TRBJ2-7 - - TRBV24-1 TGTGCCACCAGTGATCGTAGCGGTTCCTACGAGCAGTACTTC CATSDRSGSYEQYF
TRBJ1-1 few TRBD1 TRBV7-8 TGTGCCAGCAGCTCGCCGCAGGGGGCCCAGACTGAAGCTTTCTTT CASSSPQGAQTEAFF
TRBJ2-2 - TRBD2 TRBV7-7 TGTGCCAGCAGCCCCACTAGCGGGGGTCGCGGGGAGCTGTTTTTT CASSPTSGGRGELFF
TRBJ2-1 - - TRBV6-5 TGTGCCAGCAGTCCCCAGCGGTGGGGGGACAATGAGCAGTTCTTC CASSPQRWGDNEQFF
TRBJ2-5 - TRBD1 TRBV7-8 TGTGCCAGCAGCCCCAGGACAGGGAATCTCGGGACCCAGTACTTC CASSPRTGNLGTQYF
TRBJ1-2 - - TRBV12-3/TRBV12-4 TGTGCCAGCAGCGGACATCAGGATGGCTACACCTTC CASSGHQDGYTF
TRBJ1-1 - TRBD1 TRBV19 TGTGCCAGTAGGGGACAGGGTGGTGCCCGTGAAGCTTTCTTT CASRGQGGAREAFF
TRBJ2-2 - - TRBV28 TGTGCCAGCAGTTGGACCCAGGGCGCGGAGCTGTTTTTT CASSWTQGAELFF
TRBJ2-1 - TRBD2 TRBV10-3 TGTGCCATCAGTGAGGGACTAGCGGTTTACAATGAGCAGTTCTTC CAISEGLAVYNEQFF
TRBJ2-1 - - TRBV4-1 TGCGCCAGCAGCCAATGGGGGGTCGGGGACAATGAGCAGTTCTTC CASSQWGVGDNEQFF
TRBJ2-3 - - TRBV6-5 TGTGCCAGCAGTTACACTGCCCTCGTCAGCACAGATACGCAGTATTTT CASSYTALVSTDTQYF
TRBJ2-6 - - TRBV9 TGTGCCAGCAGCGTAGGAGGTTCTGGGGCCAACGTCCTGACTTTC CASSVGGSGANVLTF
TRBJ1-4 - - TRBV19 TGTGCCAGTAGTACAAGACAGGTATCTAATGAAAAACTGTTTTTT CASSTRQVSNEKLFF
TRBJ2-7 few - TRBV21-1 TGTGCCAGCAGCAAAAACTCCTTCCAGCGGGAAGATTCCTACGAGCAGTACTTC CASSKNSFQREDSYEQYF
TRBJ2-7 - TRBD1 TRBV30 TGTGCCTGGAGTGACAGGGGCCGCTCCTACGAGCAGTACTTC CAWSDRGRSYEQYF
TRBJ1-2 - - TRBV6-5 TGTGCCAGCAGTTACGAATCGTCAGGGCGAGGCTACACCTTC CASSYESSGRGYTF
TRBJ2-7 - - TRBV28 TGTGCCAGCAGTTTTTCAGCGTCCTCCTACGAGCAGTACTTC CASSFSASSYEQYF
TRBJ1-2 - - TRBV19 TGTGCCAGTAGCAGGACAGACTATGGCTACACCTTC CASSRTDYGYTF
TRBJ2-5 - - TRBV11-2 TGTGCCAGCAGCTCCCAAAAAGAGACCCAGTACTTC CASSSQKETQYF
TRBJ2-1 - TRBD2 TRBV3-1/TRBV3-2 TGTGCCAGCAGCCAAGGACTAGCGGGAATGTCGAATGAGCAGTTCTTC CASSQGLAGMSNEQFF
TRBJ2-1 - TRBD2 TRBV5-6 TGTGCCAGCAATGAGGGACTAGCGGGAGCATGGGAGCAGTTCTTC CASNEGLAGAWEQFF
TRBJ1-5 - TRBD1 TRBV7-6 TGTGCCAGCAGCTTAGGGACAGGTTACAATCAGCCCCAGCATTTT CASSLGTGYNQPQHF
TRBJ1-1 - - TRBV12-3/TRBV12-4 TGTGCCAGCAGTGTGGGACTTGAAGCTTTCTTT CASSVGLEAFF
TRBJ1-1 - - TRBV28 TGTGCCAGCGATTCGGTGAACACTGAAGCTTTCTTT CASDSVNTEAFF